This T cell receptor (beta chain) was captured by sequencing in a study of chemoradiotherapy in HPV16-positive cancers. This table comes from immunoSEQ multiplex PCR, and its TCRdb copy is limited to in-frame clones, with some not included. Altogether 7,000 to 7,500 clones are present, under 90% being singletons, with the ten largest covering roughly 2.5%. Trimming pared 1 base from V and 4 bases from J, leaving 11 bases between. The CDR3 has 16 amino acids. Germline-derived CDR1 and CDR2 are SGHVS and FQNEAQ. The rearrangement links TRBV7-8 to TRBJ2-6; D perhaps matches TRBD1 (6 bases). Sequencing was performed on tumor tissue, taken from a patient who underwent chemoradiotherapy. The sequence came from a human donor with HPV-associated anogenital cancer. The CDR3 nucleotides read TGTGCCAGCAGCTTAGTGACAGGCTCGGGGGCCAACGTCCTGACTTTC. Amino acid sequence: CASSLVTGSGANVLTF.